This T cell receptor (beta chain) was documented in a study of Graves' ophthalmopathy and Graves' hyperthyroidism. Study-level results: The model reached roughly 70% sensitivity and about 73% specificity for predicting ophthalmopathy progression. Appearing in blood as well were most expanded thyroid clonotypes above 0.001 frequency.

The authors amplified TCR beta CDR3 regions from RNA transcripts. RT-PCR was first run with HTBI primers, then multiplex PCR in a second round. TCRdb called the multiplex PCR reads again in MiXCR, with one record for every CDR3 protein. The data contain a few hundred thousand distinct CDR3 sequences, 15% of them singletons. This clonotype was picked up many times. Its antigen is still unknown. Losses at the gene ends were 1 base for V and 1 base for J; bases not matched to a gene: 13. CDR3 size: 18 residues. This receptor was obtained from a woman younger than 30 with stable Graves' hyperthyroidism. The V gene is TRBV12-3 or TRBV12-4, the J gene TRBJ2-7; 7 bases are a match to TRBD1. The sample was peripheral blood. The CDR3 region is CASSLEWWAGTASYEQYF. The CDR3 nucleotides are TGTGCCAGCAGTTTAGAGTGGTGGGCCGGGACAGCATCCTACGAGCAGTACTTC.